The entry below gives a single T cell receptor beta chain sequence along with its context. This table comes from immunoSEQ multiplex PCR, and its TCRdb copy is limited to in-frame clones, with some not included. The table includes about 15,000 clones, approximately 92% detected once. This entry belongs to a study of monozygotic twins with cystic fibrosis. Deletions cut 5 bases from V and 8 bases from J, with 16 bases between. Germline V gives CDR1 SQVTM, CDR2 ANQGSEA. The CDR3 totals 13 residues. This receptor was obtained from a girl aged 2-15 years with cystic fibrosis. The sample comprised blood. V gene TRBV29-1 combines with J gene TRBJ2-4; a weak D match, TRBD1 (6 bases). CDR3 nucleotides: TGCAGCGTTCTGTCCTCAGGGGACCACATTCAGTACTTC. As protein: CSVLSSGDHIQYF.